The 4 T cell receptor beta chains below all came from one sample that was sequenced in a study of blood T cells in healthy people across ages. Through a sample-barcoded 5' primer and a J-beta primer mix, a second PCR was run for roughly 6 to 12 cycles. Via MiXCR, TCRdb re-called the 5' RACE reads, giving one row per CDR3 protein. Among some 700,000 distinct CDR3 sequences listed, 22% were seen once. Material for sequencing was blood. The receptors stem from a man between 65 and 85 years old in good health.

This clonotype was counted a few times. The rearrangement links TRBV7-2 to TRBJ2-3; D ambiguous. Trimming took 4 bases from V and 4 from J, leaving 12 bases between them. The V gene's germline CDR1 is SGHTA and CDR2 FQGNSA. The CDR3 sequence is 14 residues long. This CDR3 is CASSSPPMSDTQYF. Here the CDR3 DNA reads TGTGCCAGCAGCTCCCCCCCTATGTCAGATACGCAGTATTTT.

There are a few counts of this clonotype. The V gene is TRBV29-1, the J gene TRBJ2-1, with 11 bases that match TRBD2. The V gene's germline CDR1 is SQVTM and CDR2 ANQGSEA. The junction had 12 bases not matched to a gene; V was cut back by 3 bases and J by 11 bases. CDR3 length: 15 amino acids. The CDR3 DNA follows: TGCAGCGTTGATCTGGCAGGACTAGCGGGTTTCCAGCAGTTCTTC. Protein sequence: CSVDLAGLAGFQQFF.

This clonotype occurred a few times. The chain carries TRBV18 and TRBJ2-5; D is perhaps TRBD1 (5 bases). Deletions cut 3 bases from V and 5 bases from J, with 10 bases between. Germline V gene data show CDR1 as KGHSH and CDR2 as LQKENI. CDR3 length: 13 amino acids. The CDR3 region has the DNA TGTGCCAGCTCACCGCTAGGGGATGAGACCCAGTACTTC. It encodes CASSPLGDETQYF.

The CDR3 protein is CASSPSGHRGKIYGYTF. CDR3 nucleotide sequence: TGTGCCAGCAGCCCCAGTGGCCACAGGGGGAAAATCTACGGCTACACCTTC. This chain connects TRBV9 to TRBJ1-2, with 8 bases that match TRBD1. The CDR3 runs 17 residues. The J segment lost 8 bases and the V segment lost 4 bases, leaving 19 bases of the junction unmatched. Germline CDR1 reads SGDLS; CDR2 reads YYNGEE.